The 21 T cell receptor beta chains presented below share a single source sample, sequenced in a study of T cell responses to AZD1222 COVID-19 vaccine. Only in-frame clones appear in the TCRdb table, and some are missing; sequencing was by immunoSEQ multiplex PCR. The sample has some 200,000 clones, roughly nine tenths seen once; the top ten hold less than 2%. The sample here was peripheral blood, taken 28 days after the second AZD1222 dose. The receptors shown here come from an adult who received the AZD1222 COVID-19 vaccine.

The chain carries TRBV4-1 and TRBJ2-7; 7 bases agree with TRBD1. Germline trimming cut 1 base from V and 2 bases from J; bases unmatched to any gene: 8. Germline CDR1 reads MGHRA; CDR2 reads YSYEKL. This CDR3 has 16 amino acids. CDR3 residues: CASSQAHIGTAYEQYF. In nucleotides, the CDR3 is TGCGCCAGCAGCCAAGCGCACATTGGGACAGCCTACGAGCAGTACTTC.

This chain links TRBV29-1 with TRBJ1-3; no reliable D call. Trimming removed 5 bases at V and 0 bases at J, with 14 bases between. The CDR3 extends over 15 amino acids. Per germline, CDR1 SQVTM and CDR2 ANQGSEA. CDR3 sequence: CSVRSPARSGNTIYF. CDR3 coding DNA: TGCAGCGTTCGGAGTCCGGCCCGCTCTGGAAACACCATATATTTT.

The rearrangement links TRBV18 to TRBJ1-2; TRBD1 aligns across 10 bases. The CDR3 covers 17 residues. Unmatched junction bases numbered 11, after V lost 3 bases and J lost 4 bases. Germline V gene lookup returns CDR1 KGHSH and CDR2 LQKENI. The CDR3 region is CASSPPGQGMYGYGYTF. The CDR3 DNA sequence: TGTGCCAGCTCACCTCCGGGACAGGGGATGTATGGCTATGGCTACACCTTC. The whole variable domain, remainder taken from reference TRBV18 and TRBJ1-2, is NAGVMQNPRHLVRRRGQEARLRCSPMKGHSHVYWYRQLPEEGLKFMVYLQKENIIDESGMPKERFSAEFPKEGPSILRIQQVVRGDSAAYFCASSPPGQGMYGYGYTFGSGTRLTVV.

The chain couples TRBV3-1 (or the pseudogene TRBV3-2) to TRBJ2-1; unclear D gene. The ends were cut back, 7 bases at V and 4 bases at J, with 11 bases in the middle. There are 13 residues in the CDR3. CDR1 is LGHDT and CDR2 is YNNKEL in the germline V gene (reference sequence). CDR3 sequence: CASTRSEYNEQFF. In DNA, the CDR3 is TGTGCCAGCACCCGGTCTGAATACAATGAGCAGTTCTTC.

This chain uses TRBV30 with TRBJ1-1, with D unresolved. V lost 5 bases and J 13 bases, leaving 20 bases between the germline ends. CDR1 GTSNPN and CDR2 SVGIG come from the germline V gene (reference sequence). The CDR3 is made up of 12 amino acids. The CDR3 protein is CAWFGTARKLFF. The CDR3 region has the DNA TGTGCCTGGTTCGGCACCGCTAGGAAGCTTTTCTTT.

The rearrangement joins TRBV7-3 to TRBJ2-7; no definite D call. Trimming left V 2 bases short and J 2 bases short, with 13 bases between. Germline V gene lookup returns CDR1 SGHTA and CDR2 FQGTGA. The CDR3 covers 15 residues. As DNA, the CDR3 is TGTGCCAGCAGCTTATCGAGTAACACTCCCTACGAGCAGTACTTC. It is translated as CASSLSSNTPYEQYF.

This clone has a handful of counts. The rearrangement links TRBV27 to TRBJ2-7, with 12 bases fitting TRBD1. This CDR3 comprises 14 residues. Germline V gene sequence: CDR1 MNHEY, CDR2 SMNVEV (reference sequence). With V trimmed by 6 bases and J by 4 bases, 4 bases remained unmatched. The CDR3: CASRGQGALYEQYF. CDR3 bases: TGTGCCAGCAGGGGACAGGGGGCCCTTTACGAGCAGTACTTC.

The rearrangement uses TRBV6-5 and TRBJ2-1, with unresolved D. V gave up 6 bases and J gave up 3 bases, with 15 bases separating them. This CDR3 comprises 15 residues. In germline, CDR1 is MNHEY, CDR2 SVGAGI. The CDR3: CASSPDRGLYNEQFF. In DNA form, the CDR3 reads TGTGCCAGCAGCCCCGATCGTGGTCTCTACAATGAGCAGTTCTTC.

The rearrangement joins TRBV19 to TRBJ2-5; the match to TRBD1 covers 11 bases. The V gene end was trimmed by 5 bases and the J gene end by 5 bases; junction bases not matched to a gene: 7. CDR3 length: 15 residues. CDR1 and CDR2 from the germline V gene are LNHDA and SQIVND (reference sequence). The DNA for the CDR3 is TGTGCCAGTAGTCCAGGACAGGGGGCGGGTGAGACCCAGTACTTC. Its translation: CASSPGQGAGETQYF.

The genes are TRBV9 and TRBJ2-1, with D unresolved. Germline V gives CDR1 SGDLS, CDR2 YYNGEE. Trimming shortened V by 0 bases and J by 2 bases, and 12 bases separated the two germline ends. This CDR3 contains 16 residues. The CDR3 region is CASSVESTRAYNEQFF. The CDR3 DNA reads as TGTGCCAGCAGCGTAGAATCGACCCGGGCCTACAATGAGCAGTTCTTC.

The chain recombines TRBV2 with TRBJ1-4; TRBD1 aligns across 7 bases. This CDR3 is 11 amino acids long. The trim removed 8 bases at V and 10 bases at J, leaving 4 bases unmatched. CDR1 is SNHLY and CDR2 is FYNNEI in the germline V gene. The CDR3 coding sequence is TGTGCCAGCCGACAGGGTGCAAAACTGTTTTTT. This encodes CASRQGAKLFF. The full variable domain, its missing parts supplied by reference TRBV2 and TRBJ1-4, is EPEVTQTPSHQVTQMGQEVILRCVPISNHLYFYWYRQILGQKVEFLVSFYNNEISEKSEIFDDQFSVERPDGSNFTLKIRSTKLEDSAMYFCASRQGAKLFFGSGTQLSVL.

The chain links TRBV10-3 to TRBJ2-5; a possible D gene is TRBD2 (6 bases). From germline, CDR1 is ENHRY and CDR2 SYGVKD. Trimming took off 6 bases at V and 5 bases at J, with 16 bases between the two ends. The CDR3 is made up of 14 amino acids. The CDR3 loop is CAISPGGSEETQYF. CDR3 bases: TGTGCCATCAGCCCCGGAGGGAGCGAGGAGACCCAGTACTTC.

In DNA form, the CDR3 reads TGTGCCAGCAGCTTTGGGTCCCTGCAGGGCAGGGGGGAGACCCAGTACTTC. This codes for CASSFGSLQGRGETQYF. V and J are TRBV11-2 and TRBJ2-5, with 7 bases identical to TRBD1. There are 17 residues in the CDR3. The V and J ends lost 3 bases and 5 bases, in that order; junction bases with no gene match: 15. Germline-derived CDR1 and CDR2 are SGHAT and FQNNGV.

V is TRBV29-1 and J is TRBJ2-3; D may be TRBD1 (5 bases). In germline, CDR1 is SQVTM, CDR2 ANQGSEA. CDR3 length: 14 residues. Trimming removed 6 bases from V and 0 bases from J, with 13 bases in between. The CDR3 nucleotides read TGCAGCGTCCCCCACAGGCTTAGCACAGATACGCAGTATTTT. Its protein product is CSVPHRLSTDTQYF.

Points on this clone: At the DNA level, this CDR3 is encoded by other sequences in the same sample as well. J is TRBJ2-1 and V is TRBV3-1 (or the pseudogene TRBV3-2); 9 bases are shared with TRBD2. This CDR3 spans 16 amino acids. V was pared by 1 base and J by 4 bases, with 5 bases of the junction left unmatched. In germline, CDR1 is LGHDT, CDR2 YNNKEL (reference sequence). CDR3: CASSQGTSGLYNEQFF. In DNA form, the CDR3 reads TGTGCCAGCAGCCAAGGTACTAGCGGGTTGTACAATGAGCAGTTCTTC.

This chain joins TRBV30 and TRBJ2-7; TRBD2 matches at 11 bases. J lost 4 bases, V lost 1 base, and 6 bases had no gene match. The CDR3 has 15 residues. The germline V gene has CDR1 GTSNPN and CDR2 SVGIG (reference sequence). The CDR3 spells CAWSGGLAATYEQYF. The DNA for the CDR3 is TGTGCCTGGAGTGGGGGACTAGCGGCAACTTACGAGCAGTACTTC.

The table lists this clone with a count of one. J is TRBJ2-3 and V is TRBV2; the match to TRBD2 covers 9 bases. V trimming: 4 bases; J trimming: 6 bases; junction bases outside the gene matches: 5. The CDR3 extends over 14 amino acids. Germline CDR1 SNHLY, CDR2 FYNNEI. The CDR3 region is CASSVREGVDTQYF. CDR3 coding DNA: TGTGCCAGCAGTGTGCGGGAGGGGGTGGATACGCAGTATTTT.

With regard to this clone: The sample has other DNA sequences that encode this CDR3 too. The J gene is TRBJ1-1, the V gene TRBV6-5; 8 bases fit TRBD1. This CDR3 has 13 residues. Unmatched junction bases numbered 4, after V lost 6 bases and J lost 4 bases. Germline assignment: CDR1 MNHEY and CDR2 SVGAGI. DNA of the CDR3: TGTGCCAGCAGACCCGACAGGGGCACTGAAGCTTTCTTT. As protein: CASRPDRGTEAFF.

V usage is TRBV7-3 and J usage is TRBJ2-1; the D is unclear. Trimming removed 3 bases at V and 3 bases at J, with 12 bases between. The germline V gene has CDR1 SGHTA and CDR2 FQGTGA. The CDR3 covers 15 residues. CDR3 bases: TGTGCCAGCAGCTTTTTGCGGCAGCTCTACAATGAGCAGTTCTTC. Translating it yields CASSFLRQLYNEQFF.

The chain employs TRBV10-3 and TRBJ1-5; 10 bases line up with TRBD1. CDR3 length equals 15 residues. V trimming: 10 bases; J trimming: 2 bases; junction bases outside the gene matches: 8. Germline CDR1 is ENHRY and CDR2 is SYGVKD. The CDR3 is CATGTGDLGNQPQHF. DNA for the CDR3: TGTGCCACCGGGACAGGGGATTTGGGCAATCAGCCCCAGCATTTT.

This clone was seen a few times. Other DNA sequences from this sample encode an identical CDR3 as well. The rearrangement uses TRBV15 and TRBJ1-4; D may be TRBD1 (5 bases). Germline V gene data show CDR1 as LNHNV and CDR2 as YYDKDF (reference sequence). The CDR3 totals 13 residues. The ends were cut back, 1 base at V and 11 bases at J, with 11 bases in the middle. Here the CDR3 reads CATSRGEGRKLFF. The CDR3 bases are TGTGCCACCAGCAGAGGGGAGGGGCGGAAACTGTTTTTT.